These 27 T cell receptor beta chains share one sample of origin, sequenced in a study of T cells in tumors after PD-1 blockade. Time point: first of two pre-therapy site-matched biopsies around 2 months apart. Only in-frame clones appear in the TCRdb table, and some are missing; sequencing was by immunoSEQ multiplex PCR. The sample lists about 4,200 clones; around 70% were seen once. This specimen was tumor tissue, taken before anti-PD-1 treatment. The origin of the receptors is a human donor with basal cell carcinoma.

This clone is termed medium-sized (0.01 to 0.1%). The chain carries TRBV10-3 and TRBJ2-3, with D unresolved. There are 11 residues in the CDR3. Trimming took off 10 bases at V and 6 bases at J, with 11 bases between the two ends. CDR1 and CDR2 from the germline V gene are ENHRY and SYGVKD. CDR3 nucleotide sequence: TGTGCCACACTTCGGGCGGATACGCAGTATTTT. This gives the protein CATLRADTQYF.

The table lists this clone with a few counts. The chain recombines TRBV27 with TRBJ1-5; D gene ambiguous. V lost 0 bases to trimming and J lost 4 bases, with 10 bases between them. The germline CDR1 and CDR2 sequences are MNHEY and SMNVEV (reference sequence). The CDR3 is 15 amino acids. The CDR3 loop is CASSLSSTVNQPQHF. The CDR3 region has the DNA TGTGCCAGCAGTTTATCATCCACAGTGAATCAGCCCCAGCATTTT.

The V and J genes are TRBV5-4 and TRBJ2-5; 9 bases match TRBD2. The germline V gene encodes CDR1 SGHNT and CDR2 YYREEE (reference sequence). V lost 0 bases to trimming and J lost 1 base; unmatched junction nucleotides: 4. The CDR3 loop spans 16 amino acids. The CDR3 DNA reads TGTGCCAGCAGCTTGGCGGTGCGGGGGGGCCAAGAGACCCAGTACTTC. Its translation is CASSLAVRGGQETQYF. Together with reference TRBV5-4 and TRBJ2-5, the CDR3 gives the full variable domain: ETGVTQSPTHLIKTRGQQVTLRCSSQSGHNTVSWYQQALGQGPQFIFQYYREEENGRGNFPPRFSGLQFPNYSSELNVNALELDDSALYLCASSLAVRGGQETQYFGPGTRLLVL.

CDR3 nucleotide sequence: TGTGCCAGCAGTTACCGGGACACCTACGAGCAGTACTTC. Protein product: CASSYRDTYEQYF. V gene TRBV6-2 or TRBV6-3 combines with J gene TRBJ2-7; D may be TRBD1 (6 bases). The CDR3 has 13 residues. Germline loops: CDR1 MNHEY, CDR2 SVGEGT. V lost 2 bases to trimming and J lost 2 bases, with 7 bases between them.

Only a few counts were recorded for this clone. Written as DNA, the CDR3 is TGTGCCAGCTCATCCTCCGACTCTGGAAACACCATATATTTT. As protein: CASSSSDSGNTIYF. J is TRBJ1-3 and V is TRBV18; no reliable D call. The CDR3 loop spans 14 amino acids. The V end lost 5 bases, the J end lost 0 bases, and 8 bases lay between the germline ends. From germline, CDR1 is KGHSH and CDR2 LQKENI.

The chain is built from TRBV7-8 and TRBJ2-3, with D uncertain. Trimming cost V 5 bases and J 4 bases, with 13 bases left between them. CDR1 SGHVS and CDR2 FQNEAQ come from the germline V gene. The CDR3 covers 14 residues. The DNA of the CDR3 is TGTGCCAGCAGCCTGGACCCTGGGTCAGATACGCAGTATTTT. It is translated as CASSLDPGSDTQYF.

The rearrangement joins TRBV2 to TRBJ1-2, with a possible D match to TRBD1 (6 bases). This CDR3 contains 12 residues. Germline V CDR1 and CDR2: SNHLY, FYNNEI. Trimming cost V 4 bases and J 8 bases, with 11 bases left between them. The CDR3 region is CASSGTVQGYTF. CDR3 bases: TGTGCCAGCAGTGGGACAGTCCAAGGCTACACCTTC.

This chain connects TRBV4-2 to TRBJ2-4, with D perhaps TRBD1 (5 bases). Germline CDR1 is LGHNA and CDR2 is YNFKEQ. V was shortened by 0 bases and J by 5 bases, with 11 bases between the two germline ends. The CDR3 contains 15 residues. DNA for the CDR3: TGTGCCAGCAGCCAAGATCCAGGGATCCAAAACATTCAGTACTTC. Its translation is CASSQDPGIQNIQYF.

The chain recombines TRBV19 with TRBJ1-6; D remains ambiguous. This CDR3 region has 16 residues. Deletions cut 2 bases from V and 0 bases from J, with 8 bases between. Germline V gene lookup returns CDR1 LNHDA and CDR2 SQIVND (reference sequence). The CDR3 is CASSIQTSSYNSPLHF. CDR3 nucleotides: TGTGCCAGTAGTATACAAACGAGCTCCTATAATTCACCCCTCCACTTT.

This clone was seen a single time. This chain joins TRBV5-1 and TRBJ1-3; D uncertain. Between the trimmed V and J ends, which lost 2 bases and 0 bases, there was a span of 9 bases. CDR3 length: 15 residues. The germline CDR1 and CDR2 sequences are SGHRS and YFSETQ. The CDR3 is CASSFTPVSGNTIYF. The CDR3 region has the DNA TGCGCCAGCAGCTTTACACCGGTCTCTGGAAACACCATATATTTT.

This chain joins TRBV5-4 and TRBJ2-1; 8 bases map to TRBD1. The V gene end was trimmed by 4 bases and the J gene end by 3 bases; junction bases not matched to a gene: 9. Germline V gene lookup returns CDR1 SGHNT and CDR2 YYREEE (reference sequence). This CDR3 region has 16 residues. The CDR3 loop reads CASSKPQGGFYNEQFF. In nucleotides, the CDR3 is TGTGCCAGCAGCAAACCACAGGGGGGTTTCTACAATGAGCAGTTCTTC.

The V and J genes are TRBV5-4 and TRBJ2-1, with D hard to call. This CDR3 has 15 amino acids. The germline V gene encodes CDR1 SGHNT and CDR2 YYREEE (reference sequence). V lost 4 bases and J lost 3, with 14 bases in between. The CDR3 nucleotides read TGTGCCAGCAGCCCCGAGGTAGGGAACTACAATGAGCAGTTCTTC. This encodes CASSPEVGNYNEQFF.

This chain links TRBV6-5 with TRBJ2-1, with a weak D call TRBD2 (5 bases). CDR1 is MNHEY and CDR2 is SVGAGI in the germline V gene. V was trimmed by 0 bases and J by 7 bases, leaving 13 bases between them. The CDR3 runs to 15 residues. The CDR3, as DNA: TGTGCCAGCAGTTACTCGAGTAGCGTGGGAAATGAGCAGTTCTTC. It specifies CASSYSSSVGNEQFF.

V usage is TRBV6-1 and J usage is TRBJ2-1; no clear D. Germline assignment: CDR1 MNHNS and CDR2 SASEGT. This CDR3 contains 15 residues. V was cut by 1 base and J by 0 bases, with 7 bases left in between. The CDR3 nucleotides read TGTGCCAGCAGTGAAGGGTCAACCTCCTACAATGAGCAGTTCTTC. This translates into CASSEGSTSYNEQFF.

The rearrangement joins TRBV20-1 to TRBJ1-2; D not certain. Per the germline V gene, CDR1 is DFQATT and CDR2 is SNEGSKA (reference sequence). The CDR3 is 10 amino acids. V gave up 5 bases and J gave up 7 bases, with 8 bases separating them. The CDR3 nucleotides are TGCAGTGCTGCTAGGTCTGGCTACACCTTC. This codes for CSAARSGYTF.

The gene calls are TRBV12-3 or TRBV12-4 and TRBJ1-5; tentatively, D is TRBD1 (6 bases). The V end lost 5 bases, the J end lost 3 bases, and 8 bases lay between the germline ends. This CDR3 region has 13 residues. The CDR3 loop is CASSTGPNQPQHF. The CDR3 nucleotides read TGTGCCAGCAGTACAGGGCCCAATCAGCCCCAGCATTTT.

V is TRBV30 and J is TRBJ2-3, with 8 bases aligning to TRBD1. V lost 2 bases, J lost 5 bases, and 9 bases stayed unmatched. The CDR3 totals 15 residues. Per the germline V gene, CDR1 is GTSNPN and CDR2 is SVGIG (reference sequence). The CDR3 sequence is CAWSLTGARGDTQYF. The CDR3 coding sequence is TGTGCCTGGAGTCTGACAGGGGCGAGGGGAGATACGCAGTATTTT.

This clone has a handful of counts. V gene TRBV4-1 combines with J gene TRBJ1-4; maybe TRBD1 (5 bases). Germline CDR1 is MGHRA and CDR2 is YSYEKL. This CDR3 spans 13 amino acids. The ends were cut back, 5 bases at V and 5 bases at J, with 9 bases in the middle. The CDR3 loop reads CASSAGKNEKLFF. The CDR3 bases are TGCGCCAGCAGCGCAGGGAAGAATGAAAAACTGTTTTTT.

This rearrangement joins TRBV19 to TRBJ2-5, with 8 bases that match TRBD2. CDR1 LNHDA and CDR2 SQIVND come from the germline V gene (reference sequence). V lost 0 bases to trimming and J lost 5 bases; unmatched junction nucleotides: 5. CDR3 length: 15 amino acids. The CDR3 is CASSIDRASGETQYF. In nucleotides, the CDR3 is TGTGCCAGTAGTATAGACAGGGCTAGCGGGGAGACCCAGTACTTC.

This chain links TRBV7-9 with TRBJ2-2; D is undetermined. Per the germline V gene, CDR1 is SEHNR and CDR2 is FQNEAQ (reference sequence). CDR3 length: 10 amino acids. V lost 7 bases to trimming and J lost 6 bases, with 3 bases between them. DNA of the CDR3: TGTGCCAGCAATCCCGGGGAGCTGTTTTTT. Amino acids: CASNPGELFF.

The chain uses TRBV5-4 and TRBJ2-3, with 9 bases aligning to TRBD2. CDR1 is SGHNT, CDR2 YYREEE, per germline (reference sequence). There are 16 residues in the CDR3. V shed 5 bases and J 0 bases; nucleotides not matched to a gene: 7. The CDR3 nucleotides are TGTGCCAGCAGACTACTAGCGGGCAAAAGCACAGATACGCAGTATTTT. It yields the protein CASRLLAGKSTDTQYF.

The chain carries TRBV5-1 and TRBJ2-5, with D unclear. Between the trimmed V and J ends, which lost 4 bases and 5 bases, there was a span of 12 bases. CDR1 and CDR2 from the germline V gene are SGHRS and YFSETQ. The CDR3 is made up of 13 amino acids. Here the CDR3 reads CASSLGPDETQYF. DNA of the CDR3: TGCGCCAGCAGCCTCGGACCGGATGAGACCCAGTACTTC.

V gene TRBV27 combines with J gene TRBJ2-1; 10 nucleotides agree with TRBD2. Per the germline V gene, CDR1 is MNHEY and CDR2 is SMNVEV (reference sequence). The CDR3 contains 16 residues. J gave up 2 bases and V 7 bases, and 8 bases lay outside the gene matches. The CDR3 sequence: CASTTRLAGAYNEQFF. DNA for the CDR3: TGTGCCAGCACCACCAGGCTAGCGGGGGCCTACAATGAGCAGTTCTTC.

This clone was seen once. The CDR3 spells CASSSTEAGFRNEKLFF. CDR3 DNA sequence: TGTGCCAGCAGCTCGACGGAGGCAGGGTTTCGTAATGAAAAACTGTTTTTT. This chain uses TRBV25-1 with TRBJ1-4, with D possibly TRBD1 on 5 matching bases. CDR3 length: 17 residues. Germline-derived CDR1 and CDR2 are MGHDK and SYGVNS. With 6 bases removed from V and 4 bases from J, the gap between germline ends came to 21 bases.

The chain is built from TRBV6-6 and TRBJ1-1; D call uncertain. Germline-derived CDR1 and CDR2 are MNHNY and SVGAGI (reference sequence). This CDR3 region has 12 residues. Deletions cut 5 bases from V and 4 bases from J, with 8 bases between. The CDR3 here is CASSPLVTEAFF. CDR3 nucleotide sequence: TGTGCCAGCAGTCCGTTGGTCACTGAAGCTTTCTTT.

The chain couples TRBV27 to TRBJ2-6, with D possibly matching TRBD1 (5 bases). Germline loops: CDR1 MNHEY, CDR2 SMNVEV (reference sequence). The CDR3 is 16 residues long. Trimming left V 2 bases short and J 3 bases short, with 11 bases between. Here the CDR3 DNA reads TGTGCCAGCAGTTTAACCCAGGGCTTTGGGGCCAACGTCCTGACTTTC. Protein product: CASSLTQGFGANVLTF.

The J gene is TRBJ2-5, the V gene TRBV6-5; D is perhaps TRBD2 (5 bases). Between the trimmed V and J ends, which lost 6 bases and 5 bases, there was a span of 10 bases. The germline gives CDR1 MNHEY, CDR2 SVGAGI. The CDR3 is 12 amino acids. Written as DNA, the CDR3 is TGTGCCAGCAGAGGGAGACGGGAGACCCAGTACTTC. This encodes CASRGRRETQYF.